These 25 T cell receptor beta chains came from one sample sequenced in a study of naive and memory T cell subsets. Amplification of ligated cDNA took four PCR rounds with SP2 and nested alpha and beta constant primers. TCRdb ran MiXCR on the 5' RACE reads and lists one entry per CDR3 protein. The sample carries about 62,000 distinct CDR3 sequences, 8% recorded once. An oligonucleotide containing a UMI was ligated to the 3' end of TCR cDNA. The receptor source for this set is a female donor in good health.

This clonotype was seen repeatedly, ten times or more. The chain has TRBV7-2 and TRBJ1-2, with D unclear. Germline loops: CDR1 SGHTA, CDR2 FQGNSA. There are 14 residues in the CDR3. V was pared by 4 bases and J by 6 bases, with 15 bases between. CDR3: CASSSSVRSHGYTF. The CDR3 DNA is TGTGCCAGCAGCTCGTCGGTGAGGAGTCATGGCTACACCTTC.

Only a few counts were recorded for this clonotype. This chain joins TRBV14 and TRBJ2-3; 8 nucleotides align to TRBD2. V was clipped by 1 base and J by 3 bases; unmatched bases: 0. The CDR3 length is 14 residues. Germline CDR1 and CDR2: SGHDN and FVKESK. The CDR3 DNA reads TGTGCCAGCAGCCAAGTAGCGGGAACAGATACGCAGTATTTT. Encoded protein: CASSQVAGTDTQYF.

The table lists this clonotype with many counts. This chain connects TRBV18 to TRBJ1-5; D is perhaps TRBD1 (5 bases). V lost 3 bases and J 0 bases, leaving 6 bases between the germline ends. CDR1 is KGHSH and CDR2 is LQKENI in the germline V gene. The CDR3 consists of 14 residues. Here the CDR3 reads CASSPRGSNQPQHF. The DNA of the CDR3 is TGTGCCAGCTCACCGAGGGGTAGCAATCAGCCCCAGCATTTT. Drawing the rest from reference TRBV18 and TRBJ1-5, the complete variable domain is NAGVMQNPRHLVRRRGQEARLRCSPMKGHSHVYWYRQLPEEGLKFMVYLQKENIIDESGMPKERFSAEFPKEGPSILRIQQVVRGDSAAYFCASSPRGSNQPQHFGDGTRLSIL.

This clonotype has a count of ten or more. J is TRBJ2-7 and V is TRBV6-2 or TRBV6-3, with TRBD1 identical over 9 bases. The CDR3 runs to 15 residues. V was clipped by 7 bases and J by 3 bases; unmatched bases: 10. Germline CDR1 reads MNHEY; CDR2 reads SVGEGT. CDR3 loop: CASKPPGTGIYEQYF. CDR3 nucleotide sequence: TGTGCCAGCAAGCCTCCCGGGACAGGGATCTACGAGCAGTACTTC.

The chain carries TRBV12-3 or TRBV12-4 and TRBJ2-5, with D tentatively TRBD1 (5 bases). The CDR3 extends over 16 amino acids. V was shortened by 1 base and J by 0 bases, with 12 bases between the two germline ends. CDR3 sequence reads: CASSLERTSYQETQYF. The CDR3 bases are TGTGCCAGCAGTTTAGAAAGGACATCGTACCAAGAGACCCAGTACTTC.

At least ten counts were recorded for this clonotype. This chain uses TRBV11-2 with TRBJ1-3; D uncertain. Trimming took off 1 base at V and 4 bases at J, with 17 bases between the two ends. Germline V CDR1 and CDR2: SGHAT, FQNNGV. This CDR3 region has 17 residues. CDR3 DNA sequence: TGTGCCAGCAGCTTAGCGGGTTGGGAGACCGGCGGAAACACCATATATTTT. Translation gives CASSLAGWETGGNTIYF.

This clonotype was counted only a few times. The rearrangement joins TRBV20-1 to TRBJ2-5, with 10 bases matching TRBD1. CDR3 length: 13 residues. V gave up 8 bases and J gave up 5 bases; unmatched junction bases: 8. Germline V lookup: CDR1 DFQATT, CDR2 SNEGSKA (reference sequence). CDR3 in DNA: TGCAGTTCGTTGACAGGGGGCGCGGAGACCCAGTACTTC. This translates into CSSLTGGAETQYF.

Written as DNA, the CDR3 is TGTGCCAGCACTGCTCTCGGACAGGGAAGCTCCTATAATTCACCCCTCCACTTT. It is translated as CASTALGQGSSYNSPLHF. The V and J genes are TRBV6-6 and TRBJ1-6; 8 positions agree with TRBD1. The CDR3 spans 18 residues. CDR1 is MNHNY, CDR2 SVGAGI, per germline (reference sequence). Trimming cost V 7 bases and J 0 bases; bases outside gene matches: 11.

This clonotype was detected many times. The J gene is TRBJ2-3, the V gene TRBV5-1, with 9 bases lining up with TRBD1. The CDR3 covers 16 residues. V lost 4 bases, J lost 2 bases, and 8 bases stayed unmatched. CDR1 and CDR2 (germline): SGHRS, YFSETQ. The CDR3 sequence is CASSRDRETFTDTQYF. The DNA of the CDR3 is TGCGCCAGCAGCAGGGACAGGGAAACTTTCACAGATACGCAGTATTTT.

Many counts were recorded for this clonotype. In DNA form, the CDR3 reads TGCAGTGCTAGAGCTGGGGAGACCTATAATTCACCCCTCCACTTT. Translated: CSARAGETYNSPLHF. The chain recombines TRBV20-1 with TRBJ1-6, with D uncertain. The germline V gene encodes CDR1 DFQATT and CDR2 SNEGSKA (reference sequence). Deletions cut 1 base from V and 2 bases from J, with 9 bases between. The CDR3 is made up of 15 amino acids.

This chain uses TRBV5-4 with TRBJ1-1; D unresolved. V lost 4 bases and J 4 bases, leaving 14 bases between the germline ends. The CDR3 is made up of 14 amino acids. CDR1 is SGHNT, CDR2 YYREEE, per germline (reference sequence). The CDR3 sequence: CASSPLGEGTEAFF. Here the CDR3 DNA reads TGTGCCAGCAGCCCTCTTGGGGAGGGCACTGAAGCTTTCTTT.

Ten or more counts support this clonotype. V and J are TRBV20-1 and TRBJ2-4; a possible D gene is TRBD1 (6 bases). Germline V lookup: CDR1 DFQATT, CDR2 SNEGSKA (reference sequence). This CDR3 spans 14 amino acids. CDR3 sequence (DNA): TGCAGCGTTCCAGGGGTACTATCCAAAAACATTCAGTACTTC. Its translation: CSVPGVLSKNIQYF.

This clonotype was seen a few times. J is TRBJ2-1 and V is TRBV7-3; 9 bases are a match to TRBD2. The CDR3 loop spans 16 amino acids. CDR1 is SGHTA, CDR2 FQGTGA, per germline. V shed 0 bases and J 5 bases; nucleotides not matched to a gene: 5. The CDR3 here is CASSLTWTSANNEQFF. In DNA, the CDR3 is TGTGCCAGCAGCTTAACGTGGACTAGCGCGAACAATGAGCAGTTCTTC.

The V call is TRBV7-9, the J call TRBJ2-1; tentative D call: TRBD2 (5 bases). Per the germline V gene, CDR1 is SEHNR and CDR2 is FQNEAQ (reference sequence). The germline V and J ends were trimmed by 5 bases and 6 bases, with 17 bases remaining between them. The CDR3 has 15 amino acids. CDR3 residues: CASSPLRTGINEQFF. The CDR3 DNA reads TGTGCCAGCAGCCCACTTAGGACGGGAATCAATGAGCAGTTCTTC.

This clonotype came up many times. The CDR3 DNA follows: TGCAGTGCCCCGCGAGGGCCGAACACTGAAGCTTTCTTT. Its translation is CSAPRGPNTEAFF. V is TRBV20-1 and J is TRBJ1-1; D ambiguous. Germline assignment: CDR1 DFQATT and CDR2 SNEGSKA (reference sequence). The V end was cut by 6 bases, the J end by 1 base, with 12 bases between. The CDR3 loop spans 13 amino acids.

The V gene is TRBV28, the J gene TRBJ2-1, with TRBD2 matching over 7 bases. With V trimmed by 1 base and J by 3 bases, 6 bases remained unmatched. The CDR3 totals 16 residues. Germline loops: CDR1 MDHEN, CDR2 SYDVKM. CDR3 coding DNA: TGTGCCAGCAGTTTATCCGGGACTAACCTCTACAATGAGCAGTTCTTC. This codes for CASSLSGTNLYNEQFF.

This clonotype was picked up a small number of times. The V call is TRBV6-1, the J call TRBJ2-3, with D perhaps assigned TRBD1 or TRBD2 (5 bases each). The V gene lost 6 bases and the J gene lost 4 bases, with 20 bases spanning the gap. This CDR3 is built from 16 residues. Per the germline V gene, CDR1 is MNHNS and CDR2 is SASEGT. This chain's CDR3 is CASSPYGASEADTQYF. The DNA of the CDR3 is TGTGCCAGCAGCCCTTACGGGGCTTCCGAGGCAGATACGCAGTATTTT.

This clonotype came up a few times. V and J are TRBV11-3 and TRBJ2-5; 7 bases fit TRBD1. V gave up 9 bases and J gave up 5 bases; unmatched junction bases: 6. Per the germline V gene, CDR1 is SGHNT and CDR2 is YENEEA. CDR3 length: 12 amino acids. For the CDR3, the DNA is TGTGCCAGTTCCCGAGGGGGCGAGACCCAGTACTTC. Protein sequence: CASSRGGETQYF.

The chain employs TRBV28 and TRBJ2-2; 8 bases match TRBD1. The germline gives CDR1 MDHEN, CDR2 SYDVKM. This CDR3 has 17 residues. J was trimmed by 3 bases and V by 3 bases; bases with no gene match: 9. DNA for the CDR3: TGTGCCAGCAGTTTCGACAGGGGCCTTAGTCACACCGGGGAGCTGTTTTTT. It encodes CASSFDRGLSHTGELFF.

The chain combines TRBV4-2 with TRBJ1-2; D unclear. Germline V gene lookup returns CDR1 LGHNA and CDR2 YNFKEQ. V shed 1 base and J shed 1 base, with 10 bases lying between them. CDR3 length: 15 amino acids. Written as DNA, the CDR3 is TGTGCCAGCAGCCAAGGAAGCATAAATAACTATGGCTACACCTTC. Translated: CASSQGSINNYGYTF.

This clonotype is medium-sized by share. V is TRBV30 and J is TRBJ1-6, with 10 bases aligning to TRBD1. Looked up from germline, CDR1 is GTSNPN and CDR2 is SVGIG (reference sequence). After removal of 8 bases from V and 6 bases from J, the junction contained 1 base not matched to a gene. The CDR3 extends over 12 amino acids. CDR3 protein: CARQGANSPLHF. The CDR3 nucleotides read TGTGCCCGACAGGGGGCTAATTCACCCCTCCACTTT.

The genes are TRBV19 and TRBJ2-7; D remains ambiguous. The V end lost 1 base, the J end lost 3 bases, and 10 bases lay between the germline ends. CDR3 length: 14 amino acids. Germline V gene data show CDR1 as LNHDA and CDR2 as SQIVND (reference sequence). CDR3 sequence (DNA): TGTGCCAGTAGTATAGGCCTACTTGACTACGAGCAGTACTTC. The encoded protein is CASSIGLLDYEQYF.

There are a few counts of this clonotype. V is TRBV7-9 and J is TRBJ2-7, with 10 bases aligning to TRBD1. CDR1 and CDR2 from the germline V gene are SEHNR and FQNEAQ (reference sequence). The CDR3 contains 16 residues. After removal of 4 bases from V and 4 bases from J, the junction contained 10 bases not matched to a gene. The CDR3 loop reads CASSSPTTGGDYEQYF. The CDR3 DNA reads as TGTGCCAGCAGCTCACCTACGACAGGGGGCGATTACGAGCAGTACTTC.

This clonotype was detected a few times. The chain recombines TRBV20-1 with TRBJ2-3, with 7 nucleotides matching TRBD2. The CDR3 runs to 16 residues. The junction had 11 bases not matched to a gene; V was cut back by 0 bases and J by 5 bases. Per germline, CDR1 DFQATT and CDR2 SNEGSKA (reference sequence). The CDR3 sequence is CSAREGGGSSKDTQYF. In nucleotides, the CDR3 is TGCAGTGCTAGAGAGGGTGGCGGGAGTTCGAAAGATACGCAGTATTTT.

The rearrangement uses TRBV19 and TRBJ1-5, with 7 bases identical to TRBD1. V dropped 7 bases and J dropped 1; count of bases not matched to a gene: 10. This CDR3 has 16 residues. Germline assignment: CDR1 LNHDA and CDR2 SQIVND (reference sequence). Here the CDR3 reads CASNSLDRKSNQPQHF. The CDR3, as DNA: TGTGCCAGTAATAGCTTGGACAGGAAGAGCAATCAGCCCCAGCATTTT.